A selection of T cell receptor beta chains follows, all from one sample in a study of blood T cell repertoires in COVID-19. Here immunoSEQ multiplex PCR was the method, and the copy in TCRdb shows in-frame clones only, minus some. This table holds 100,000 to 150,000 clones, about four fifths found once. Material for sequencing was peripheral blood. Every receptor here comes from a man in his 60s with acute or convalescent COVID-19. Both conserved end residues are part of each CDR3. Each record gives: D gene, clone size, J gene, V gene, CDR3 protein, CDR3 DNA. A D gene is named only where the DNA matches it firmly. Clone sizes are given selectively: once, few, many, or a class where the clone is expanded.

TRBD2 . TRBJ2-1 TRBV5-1 CASSLAGGTGNEQFF TGCGCCAGCAGCTTGGCCGGGGGGACGGGTAATGAGCAGTTCTTC
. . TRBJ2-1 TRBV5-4 CASSLDRVSLYNEQFF TGTGCCAGCAGCTTGGACAGGGTATCCCTCTACAATGAGCAGTTCTTC
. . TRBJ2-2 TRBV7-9 CASSLGGDAGELFF TGTGCCAGCAGCTTAGGGGGGGATGCCGGGGAGCTGTTTTTT
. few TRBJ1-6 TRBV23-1 CASSQSVRLGGVQDNSPLHF TGCGCCAGCAGTCAATCCGTCCGACTAGGAGGTGTGCAGGACAATTCACCCCTCCACTTT
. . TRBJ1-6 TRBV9 CASSVGAGLSRNSPLHF TGTGCCAGCAGCGTAGGGGCGGGCCTTTCCAGGAATTCACCCCTCCACTTT
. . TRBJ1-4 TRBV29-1 CSVGHRPNEKLFF TGCAGCGTTGGCCACAGGCCCAATGAAAAACTGTTTTTT
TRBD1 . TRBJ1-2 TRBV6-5 CASSYGQGVEGYTF TGTGCCAGCAGTTACGGGCAGGGGGTAGAAGGCTACACCTTC
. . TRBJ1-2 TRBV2 CASSYLGFGVYGYTF TGTGCCAGCAGTTACCTGGGATTCGGGGTGTATGGCTACACCTTC
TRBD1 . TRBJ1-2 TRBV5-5 CASSLDRGLYYGYTF TGTGCCAGCAGCTTAGACAGGGGGCTCTACTATGGCTACACCTTC
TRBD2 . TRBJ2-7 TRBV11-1 CASSFWTSGYEQYF TGTGCCAGCAGCTTTTGGACTAGCGGGTACGAGCAGTACTTC
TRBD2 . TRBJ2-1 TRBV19 CASSPSTSGRGVEQFF TGTGCCAGTAGTCCTTCGACTAGCGGGAGAGGGGTTGAGCAGTTCTTC
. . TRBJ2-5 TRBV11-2 CASSPGVGTETQYF TGTGCCAGCAGCCCAGGGGTGGGCACAGAGACCCAGTACTTC
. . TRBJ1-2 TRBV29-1 CSVAEWNGNYGYTF TGCAGCGTTGCGGAATGGAACGGGAACTATGGCTACACCTTC
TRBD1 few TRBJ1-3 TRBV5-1 CASSLGTDSGNTIYF TGCGCCAGCAGCCTCGGGACAGACTCTGGAAACACCATATATTTT
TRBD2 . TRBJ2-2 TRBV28 CASSFGLAGAGELFF TGTGCCAGCAGTTTCGGACTAGCGGGAGCCGGGGAGCTGTTTTTT
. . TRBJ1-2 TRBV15 CATSRDRGSYGYTF TGTGCCACCAGCAGAGACAGGGGTTCCTATGGCTACACCTTC
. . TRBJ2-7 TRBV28 CASSLSRPPYEQYF TGTGCCAGCAGTTTAAGCAGGCCCCCCTACGAGCAGTACTTC
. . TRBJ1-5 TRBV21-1 CASSKRWTGAEDQPQHF TGTGCCAGCAGCAAACGTTGGACAGGGGCGGAGGATCAGCCCCAGCATTTT
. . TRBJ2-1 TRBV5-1 CASSKLSSDEQFF TGCGCCAGCAGTAAATTATCTAGTGATGAGCAGTTCTTC
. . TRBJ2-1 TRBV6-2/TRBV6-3 CASSSPVSRDEQFF TGTGCCAGCAGTTCCCCCGTCTCTAGAGATGAGCAGTTCTTC
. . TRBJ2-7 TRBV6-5 CASRTSLLYEQYF TGTGCCAGCAGGACATCTCTTCTGTACGAGCAGTACTTC
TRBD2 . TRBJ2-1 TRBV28 CASSFRTSGREEQFF TGTGCCAGCAGTTTCCGGACTAGCGGGAGGGAAGAGCAGTTCTTC
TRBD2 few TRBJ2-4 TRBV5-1 CASSHETSGTRPHF TGCGCCAGCAGCCACGAGACTAGCGGGACGAGGCCCCACTTC
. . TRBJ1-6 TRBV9 CASSPRDGSSNSPLHF TGTGCCAGCAGCCCTAGAGATGGCAGCAGTAATTCACCCCTCCACTTT
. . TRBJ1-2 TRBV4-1 CASSQDGAGYTF TGCGCCAGCAGCCAAGATGGGGCGGGCTACACCTTC
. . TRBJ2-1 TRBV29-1 CSVHTSINEQFF TGCAGCGTTCACACTAGTATCAATGAGCAGTTCTTC
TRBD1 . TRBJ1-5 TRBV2 CASSLNIHPGTGPHQPQHF TGTGCCAGCAGTTTAAATATACATCCCGGGACAGGGCCTCATCAGCCCCAGCATTTT
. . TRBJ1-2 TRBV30 CAGTDGYTF TGTGCCGGGACGGATGGCTACACCTTC
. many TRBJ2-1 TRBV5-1 CASSWDPGSNNEQFF TGCGCCAGCAGCTGGGATCCAGGGTCTAACAATGAGCAGTTCTTC